This T cell receptor (beta chain) was sequenced in a study of cytomegalovirus exposure and HLA in healthy donors. Overall study context: The roughly 130 validation repertoires used the same platform as the approximately 700 first-cohort repertoires (as reported by a later analysis). Study conclusions and caveats: Some TCR beta chains (more than 150 of them) were listed as cytomegalovirus-associated. Under in vitro conditions, three CMV-associated chains were confirmed as specific for CMV antigens.

The CDR3 is 15 amino acids. The germline V gene encodes CDR1 LNHDA and CDR2 SQIVND (reference sequence). Trimming removed 0 bases from V and 3 bases from J, with 11 bases in between. Data came from immunoSEQ multiplex PCR; TCRdb stores just in-frame clones and leaves some out. The sample carries about 89,000 clones, 84% recorded once. The roughly 120-subject validation cohort, separate from the approximately 670-subject first cohort, included the donors. Remarks on this clone: Its specificity is not known.

The source material was PBMCs. The receptor was isolated from a woman between 18 and 29 years old in good health and CMV-seropositive. The chain couples TRBV19 to TRBJ1-2; D remains unclear. CDR3 amino acids: CASSIDLLGDYGYTF. The CDR3 bases are TGTGCCAGTAGTATAGATCTTTTGGGCGACTATGGCTACACCTTC.